The 27 T cell receptor beta chains given below trace back to one sample, sequenced in a study of T-cell reconstitution after alpha-beta-depleted transplantation in children. As it was prepared, the TCRbeta library received unique molecular identifiers. TCRdb itself ran the PCR reads through MiXCR, one entry per CDR3 protein. The sample holds approximately 300,000 distinct CDR3 sequences, about 7.3% seen once. Study-wide results and limits: Once a year had passed after transplant, T-cell counts and diversity came mostly from newly produced T cells.

These receptors are not linked to any known antigen. The source material was peripheral blood, sampled 360 days after TCRalphabeta/CD19-depleted stem cell transplant. The source is a female patient aged 2-10 years who had a stem cell transplant for Fanconi anemia, so the T cells may come from the graft donor.

This clonotype was seen ten or more times. The chain carries TRBV20-1 and TRBJ1-1; D is uncertain. Trimming took 3 bases from V and 3 from J, leaving 5 bases between them. Germline CDR1 is DFQATT and CDR2 is SNEGSKA (reference sequence). The CDR3 consists of 11 residues. This CDR3 is CSARSDTEAFF. The CDR3 nucleotides read TGCAGTGCTAGGTCTGACACTGAAGCTTTCTTT.

The table lists this clonotype with many counts. The chain has TRBV5-1 and TRBJ2-1, with TRBD1 as a possible D gene (5 bases). The germline V and J ends were trimmed by 10 bases and 2 bases, with 16 bases remaining between them. Germline CDR1 is SGHRS and CDR2 is YFSETQ. The CDR3 consists of 14 residues. This chain's CDR3 is CAGAPGYPYNEQFF. For the CDR3, the DNA is TGCGCCGGCGCCCCAGGGTATCCCTACAATGAGCAGTTCTTC.

This clonotype appeared a few times. V is TRBV11-2 and J is TRBJ2-1; 7 bases fit TRBD1. The germline CDR1 and CDR2 sequences are SGHAT and FQNNGV. CDR3 length equals 18 residues. V dropped 6 bases and J dropped 1; count of bases not matched to a gene: 15. The CDR3 loop reads CASRYPKTTGLSYNEQFF. The CDR3 DNA reads TGTGCCAGCAGATACCCCAAAACGACAGGGTTGTCCTACAATGAGCAGTTCTTC.

This clonotype was recorded many times. The chain carries TRBV4-2 and TRBJ2-7, with a tentative D call TRBD1 (6 bases). Per the germline V gene, CDR1 is LGHNA and CDR2 is YNFKEQ. CDR3 length equals 14 residues. Trimming left V 1 base short and J 3 bases short, with 10 bases between. The CDR3 spells CASSQVEQGYEQYF. The CDR3 DNA is TGTGCCAGCAGCCAAGTTGAACAGGGCTACGAGCAGTACTTC.

The rearrangement uses TRBV2 and TRBJ1-2; no firm D call. V lost 6 bases and J lost 4, with 9 bases in between. CDR1 is SNHLY, CDR2 FYNNEI, per germline. The CDR3 has 12 amino acids. The DNA of the CDR3 is TGTGCCAGCAGGGAGACTTCCTATGGCTACACCTTC. Its translation is CASRETSYGYTF. Combining the CDR3 with reference TRBV2 and TRBJ1-2 gives the whole variable domain EPEVTQTPSHQVTQMGQEVILRCVPISNHLYFYWYRQILGQKVEFLVSFYNNEISEKSEIFDDQFSVERPDGSNFTLKIRSTKLEDSAMYFCASRETSYGYTFGSGTRLTVV.

This chain uses TRBV7-8 with TRBJ2-2; 8 bases align to TRBD1. The CDR3 sequence is 17 residues long. Per germline, CDR1 SGHVS and CDR2 FQNEAQ. V shed 5 bases and J 2 bases; nucleotides not matched to a gene: 10. The CDR3 region is CASSITPGQANTGELFF. The CDR3 DNA is TGTGCCAGCAGCATCACTCCGGGACAGGCTAACACCGGGGAGCTGTTTTTT. Variable domain in full (rest from reference TRBV7-8 and TRBJ2-2): GAGVSQSPRYKVAKRGQDVALRCDPISGHVSLFWYQQALGQGPEFLTYFQNEAQLDKSGLPSDRFFAERPEGSVSTLKIQRTQQEDSAVYLCASSITPGQANTGELFFGEGSRLTVL.

In its sample, this clonotype was seen many times. The J gene is TRBJ1-1, the V gene TRBV5-1; D is undetermined. CDR3 length: 14 amino acids. CDR1 and CDR2 (germline): SGHRS, YFSETQ. Trimming left V 1 base short and J 1 base short, with 8 bases between. CDR3 nucleotide sequence: TGCGCCAGCAGCTTGAAACATGCGAACACTGAAGCTTTCTTT. Amino acids: CASSLKHANTEAFF.

This clonotype was counted ten times or more. The chain recombines TRBV4-3 with TRBJ2-1; possibly TRBD2 for D (5 bases). Germline CDR1 and CDR2: LGHNA and YSLEER. The length of the CDR3 is 15 residues. Trimming took 1 base from V and 7 from J, leaving 14 bases between them. CDR3 residues: CASSQGVRLPNEQFF. CDR3 DNA: TGCGCCAGCAGCCAAGGCGTTCGACTACCTAATGAGCAGTTCTTC.

This clonotype was picked up a small number of times. CDR3 residues: CASSPNGYSNNSPLHF. The CDR3 nucleotides read TGTGCCAGCAGCCCCAACGGATATTCCAATAATTCACCCCTCCACTTT. The chain couples TRBV4-2 to TRBJ1-6; D not resolved. CDR1 is LGHNA and CDR2 is YNFKEQ in the germline V gene. Trimming removed 4 bases at V and 5 bases at J, with 15 bases between. The length of the CDR3 is 16 residues.

This clonotype was observed at least ten times. The gene calls are TRBV29-1 and TRBJ1-1, with D possibly matching TRBD1 (5 bases). Trimming pared 6 bases from V and 0 bases from J, leaving 14 bases between. The CDR3 extends over 14 amino acids. CDR1 is SQVTM, CDR2 ANQGSEA, per germline. The CDR3 nucleotides are TGCAGCGTGTCAGGGATGGGCATGAACACTGAAGCTTTCTTT. Its protein product is CSVSGMGMNTEAFF.

This clonotype has at least ten counts. The chain links TRBV5-1 to TRBJ2-1, with TRBD1 identical over 7 bases. The V gene end was trimmed by 0 bases and the J gene end by 2 bases; junction bases not matched to a gene: 5. Germline lookup yields CDR1 SGHRS and CDR2 YFSETQ. The CDR3 spans 16 residues. The CDR3: CASSLVWDRAYNEQFF. The CDR3 DNA reads as TGCGCCAGCAGCTTGGTTTGGGACAGAGCCTACAATGAGCAGTTCTTC.

The chain uses TRBV7-8 and TRBJ2-7, with 12 bases identical to TRBD2. The germline V gene has CDR1 SGHVS and CDR2 FQNEAQ. This CDR3 contains 17 residues. V gave up 0 bases and J gave up 3 bases; unmatched junction bases: 6. The CDR3 DNA reads TGTGCCAGCAGCTTAGCCCGACTAGCGGGAGACCTCTACGAGCAGTACTTC. Protein: CASSLARLAGDLYEQYF. Drawing the rest from reference TRBV7-8 and TRBJ2-7, the complete variable domain is GAGVSQSPRYKVAKRGQDVALRCDPISGHVSLFWYQQALGQGPEFLTYFQNEAQLDKSGLPSDRFFAERPEGSVSTLKIQRTQQEDSAVYLCASSLARLAGDLYEQYFGPGTRLTVT.

This clonotype was detected a few times. This rearrangement joins TRBV15 to TRBJ1-5, with no clear D. There are 12 residues in the CDR3. V shed 2 bases and J shed 6 bases, with 5 bases lying between them. The V gene's germline CDR1 is LNHNV and CDR2 YYDKDF (reference sequence). CDR3 in amino acids: CATSRSRQPQHF. The CDR3 DNA reads TGTGCCACCAGCAGAAGTCGTCAGCCCCAGCATTTT.

The sample holds many counts of this clonotype. The genes are TRBV28 and TRBJ2-7; 11 bases align to TRBD2. Germline loops: CDR1 MDHEN, CDR2 SYDVKM. V shed 2 bases, J shed 5 bases, and the junction held 8 bases outside the gene matches. This CDR3 comprises 16 residues. In DNA form, the CDR3 reads TGTGCCAGCAGTTTACAGCTAGCGGGAGGACTGAACGAGCAGTACTTC. Protein sequence: CASSLQLAGGLNEQYF.

This clonotype has a count of ten or more. The chain employs TRBV20-1 and TRBJ2-2; the D gene could be TRBD1 or TRBD2 (5 bases each). Germline assignment: CDR1 DFQATT and CDR2 SNEGSKA (reference sequence). CDR3 size: 12 residues. Between the trimmed V and J ends, which lost 6 bases and 6 bases, there was a span of 11 bases. In nucleotides, the CDR3 is TGCAGTGCGGGACGAAGGCCCGGGGAGCTGTTTTTT. Residues: CSAGRRPGELFF.

In its sample, this clonotype was seen a few times. The V and J genes are TRBV18 and TRBJ1-2; D remains unclear. CDR1 KGHSH and CDR2 LQKENI come from the germline V gene. The CDR3 length is 15 residues. Trimming removed 4 bases from V and 5 bases from J, with 17 bases in between. The CDR3 spells CASSREGADLYGYTF. The CDR3 DNA sequence: TGTGCCAGCTCACGGGAGGGAGCCGATCTTTATGGCTACACCTTC.

This clonotype was counted at least ten times. The V and J genes are TRBV3-1 and TRBJ2-2, with D unclear. The CDR3 loop spans 15 amino acids. Trimming took off 4 bases at V and 0 bases at J, with 9 bases between the two ends. The V gene's germline CDR1 is LGHDT and CDR2 YNNKEL (reference sequence). The CDR3 nucleotides are TGTGCCAGCAGCCCCACTTGGGCGAACACCGGGGAGCTGTTTTTT. Its protein product is CASSPTWANTGELFF.

The CDR3 DNA reads as TGTGCCAGCAGTTACGTCCCCGGCCCTTCGTGGGTCGAGACCCAGTACTTC. It codes for CASSYVPGPSWVETQYF. The J gene is TRBJ2-5, the V gene TRBV6-5; D gene uncertain. Germline CDR1 is MNHEY and CDR2 is SVGAGI. Trimming removed 2 bases from V and 5 bases from J, with 21 bases in between. The CDR3 spans 17 residues.

This clonotype appeared many times. CDR3 in amino acids: CASSRSTDTQYF. The CDR3 coding sequence is TGTGCCAGCAGCCGGAGCACAGATACGCAGTATTTT. The chain carries TRBV9 and TRBJ2-3, with unresolved D. The germline V gene encodes CDR1 SGDLS and CDR2 YYNGEE. The CDR3 is 12 amino acids. Deletions cut 4 bases from V and 0 bases from J, with 3 bases between.

This clonotype was detected a few times. V is TRBV4-2 and J is TRBJ1-2; 7 nucleotides line up with TRBD1. The CDR3 length is 18 residues. V was pared by 0 bases and J by 5 bases, with 15 bases of the junction left unmatched. CDR1 LGHNA and CDR2 YNFKEQ come from the germline V gene. CDR3 bases: TGTGCCAGCAGCCAAGATAGGGGAGACGACAGGGAGGTTTATGGCTACACCTTC. Amino acids: CASSQDRGDDREVYGYTF.

This clonotype was observed a handful of times. V and J are TRBV5-1 and TRBJ2-7; D gene ambiguous. The germline V gene encodes CDR1 SGHRS and CDR2 YFSETQ. Trimming took off 0 bases at V and 3 bases at J, with 10 bases between the two ends. The CDR3 has 14 residues. CDR3 bases: TGCGCCAGCAGCTTGGCCCCCCCCGGCTACGAGCAGTACTTC. Protein: CASSLAPPGYEQYF. The complete variable domain, with remaining parts taken from reference TRBV5-1 and TRBJ2-7, reads KAGVTQTPRYLIKTRGQQVTLSCSPISGHRSVSWYQQTPGQGLQFLFEYFSETQRNKGNFPGRFSGRQFSNSRSEMNVSTLELGDSALYLCASSLAPPGYEQYFGPGTRLTVT.

This clonotype was counted between two and nine times. The rearrangement links TRBV12-3 or TRBV12-4 to TRBJ2-1, with 10 bases identical to TRBD1. The CDR3 runs to 19 residues. With 8 bases clipped from V and 7 bases from J, the junction kept 23 bases outside the gene matches. CDR3 region: CASCPQLDRGRFSRNEQFF. Here the CDR3 DNA reads TGTGCCAGCTGTCCCCAACTTGACAGGGGGCGTTTCTCAAGGAATGAGCAGTTCTTC.

There are a few counts of this clonotype. The rearrangement joins TRBV11-2 to TRBJ2-6; D assignment may be TRBD1 or TRBD2 (5 bases each). Germline V lookup: CDR1 SGHAT, CDR2 FQNNGV. Trimming left V 3 bases short and J 0 bases short, with 18 bases between. This CDR3 has 19 amino acids. The CDR3 protein is CASSFRLRDVSSGANVLTF. CDR3 bases: TGTGCCAGCAGCTTCCGGCTTCGGGACGTATCCTCTGGGGCCAACGTCCTGACTTTC.

The sample holds a few counts of this clonotype. The CDR3 loop reads CSAKTGTNYGYTF. The CDR3 DNA is TGCAGTGCTAAGACAGGGACTAACTATGGCTACACCTTC. This chain connects TRBV20-1 to TRBJ1-2; 7 bases agree with TRBD1. The CDR3 extends over 13 amino acids. V dropped 4 bases and J dropped 0; count of bases not matched to a gene: 2. From germline, CDR1 is DFQATT and CDR2 SNEGSKA (reference sequence).

This clonotype came up many times. J is TRBJ2-1 and V is TRBV29-1; 9 nucleotides align to TRBD1. In germline, CDR1 is SQVTM, CDR2 ANQGSEA. There are 14 residues in the CDR3. Trimming cost V 4 bases and J 5 bases; bases outside gene matches: 6. This chain's CDR3 is CSVAGWTGDNEQFF. The CDR3 region has the DNA TGCAGCGTTGCGGGGTGGACAGGGGACAATGAGCAGTTCTTC.

In this sample, this clonotype turned up a few times. The chain carries TRBV7-2 and TRBJ2-7; D is ambiguous. V lost 1 base and J 3 bases, leaving 13 bases between the germline ends. The CDR3 runs to 15 residues. Germline values: CDR1 SGHTA, CDR2 FQGNSA. DNA of the CDR3: TGTGCCAGCAGCTTAGGGGCGGTCCCGGGCTACGAGCAGTACTTC. Protein: CASSLGAVPGYEQYF.

The rearrangement uses TRBV20-1 and TRBJ1-5; possibly TRBD1 for D (6 bases). The length of the CDR3 is 13 residues. Trimming took off 4 bases at V and 5 bases at J, with 12 bases between the two ends. The germline V gene encodes CDR1 DFQATT and CDR2 SNEGSKA (reference sequence). CDR3 DNA: TGCAGTGCTACTGGACAGAGACATCAGCCCCAGCATTTT. It codes for CSATGQRHQPQHF.